This TCR beta chain was documented in a study of blood T cell repertoires in COVID-19. Study as a whole: Specimens from acute and convalescent COVID-19 originated in the United States, Italy and Spain. From T cells, B-cell-depleted T cells, or PBMCs came the material, which was cDNA or gDNA.

Authors' processing steps: Reference gene primer amplification gave nucleated cell count estimates. The assay was immunoSEQ multiplex PCR, and TCRdb's table has in-frame clones only and misses some. The V and J calls and clone size are taken from that table; D and trimming were inferred from the DNA. Of about 71,000 clones in the sample, about four fifths were seen once. V shed 2 bases and J shed 4 bases, with 8 bases lying between them. In germline, CDR1 is MNHEY, CDR2 SVGEGT. CDR3 length: 13 amino acids. The V call is TRBV6-2 or TRBV6-3, the J call TRBJ1-1; the D is unclear. The material sequenced was peripheral blood. This receptor was taken from a woman older than 75 with active or convalescent COVID-19. CDR3 sequence reads: CASSYLEPTEAFF. For the CDR3, the DNA is TGTGCCAGCAGTTACCTAGAGCCCACTGAAGCTTTCTTT.